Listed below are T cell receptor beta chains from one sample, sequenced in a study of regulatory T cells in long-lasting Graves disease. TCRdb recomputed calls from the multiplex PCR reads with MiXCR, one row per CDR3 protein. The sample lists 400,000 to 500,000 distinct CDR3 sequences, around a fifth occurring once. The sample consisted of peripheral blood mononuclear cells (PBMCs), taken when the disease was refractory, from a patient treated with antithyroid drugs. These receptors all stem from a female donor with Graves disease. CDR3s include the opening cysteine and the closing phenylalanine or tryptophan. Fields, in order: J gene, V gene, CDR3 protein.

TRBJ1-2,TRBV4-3,CASSQVITGLPYGYTF
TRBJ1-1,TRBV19,CASSGDRANTEAFF
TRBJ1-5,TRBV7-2,CASSPHGTGGDQPQHF
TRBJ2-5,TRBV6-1,CASSPSGGVQETQYF
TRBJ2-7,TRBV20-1,CSAPNGRNYEQYF
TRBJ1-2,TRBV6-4,CGLRDQQGYTF
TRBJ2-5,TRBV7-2,CASSLQLGWGQETQYF
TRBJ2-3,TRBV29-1,CSVGEGDGDTQYF
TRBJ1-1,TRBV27,CASSSHNTGPEAFF
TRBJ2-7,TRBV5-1,CATKSWVDSYEQYF
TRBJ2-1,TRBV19,CASTNRDRGDGEQFF
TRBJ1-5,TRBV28,CASSYPFWTGGQASHNQPQHF
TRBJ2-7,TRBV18,CASSPTSTYEQYF
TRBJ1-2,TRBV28,CASRDTRGTNYGYTF
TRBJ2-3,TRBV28,CASSLPLDRVTDTQYF
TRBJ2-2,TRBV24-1,CATSDWTGGSNTGELFF
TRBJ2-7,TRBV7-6,CASSPKVLLAGGPHEQYF
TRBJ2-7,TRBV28,CASSSGQISYEQYF
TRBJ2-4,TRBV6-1,CASSHPGTGDRNIQYF
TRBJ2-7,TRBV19,CASSIGTGASYEQYF
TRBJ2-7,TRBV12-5,CASGLTGIYEQYF
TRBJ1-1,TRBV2,CASIADQVMNTEAFF
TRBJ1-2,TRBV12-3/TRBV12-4,CASISTRADLSNYGYTF
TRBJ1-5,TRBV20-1,CSASSSGLGNQPQHF
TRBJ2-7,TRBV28,CATQLLGKAYEQYF
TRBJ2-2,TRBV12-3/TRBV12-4,CASRKRGGELFF
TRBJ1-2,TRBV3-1,CASSPNRGVGYGYTF
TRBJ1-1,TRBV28,CASSPRWNTEAFF
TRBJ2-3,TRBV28,CASTLISTDTQYF
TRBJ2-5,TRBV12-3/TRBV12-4,CASSPGTSGSLRETQYF
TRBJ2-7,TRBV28,CASNPGQGISYEQYF
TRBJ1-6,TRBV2,CASSHPSEVYNSPLHF
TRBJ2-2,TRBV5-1,CASSPGLVNTGELFF
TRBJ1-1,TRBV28,CANSRDGGEAFF
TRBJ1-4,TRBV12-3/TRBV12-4,CASRGQAANEKLFF
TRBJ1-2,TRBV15,CATSRDGTSYGYTF
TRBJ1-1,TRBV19,CASSIVSVAEAFF
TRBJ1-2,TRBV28,CASSLAGRGYTF
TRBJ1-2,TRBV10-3,CAIRLLGQGGGYTF
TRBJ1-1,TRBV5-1,CASSWSFGQINTEAFF
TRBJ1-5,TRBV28,CASSLGGSDQPQHF
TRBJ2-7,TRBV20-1,CSARETSGGSRQYF
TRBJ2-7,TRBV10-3,CAISNFVGRAFEQYF